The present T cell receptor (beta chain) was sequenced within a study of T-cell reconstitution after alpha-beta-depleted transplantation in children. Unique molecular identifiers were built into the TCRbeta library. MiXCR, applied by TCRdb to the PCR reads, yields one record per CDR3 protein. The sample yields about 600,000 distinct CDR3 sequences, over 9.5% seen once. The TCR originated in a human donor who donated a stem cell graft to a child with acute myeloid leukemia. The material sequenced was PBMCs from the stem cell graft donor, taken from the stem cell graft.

CDR3 bases: TGCGCCAGCAGCTCCCTTTTCGTGGATACGCAGTATTTT. The encoded protein is CASSSLFVDTQYF. The chain joins TRBV5-1 to TRBJ2-3; D gene unclear. Germline V gene lookup returns CDR1 SGHRS and CDR2 YFSETQ. The CDR3 sequence is 13 residues long. Trimming shortened V by 3 bases and J by 6 bases, and 11 bases separated the two germline ends.